This T cell receptor beta chain came from a study of monozygotic twins with inflammatory bowel disease. CDR1 and CDR2 (germline): SGHRS, YFSETQ. The length of the CDR3 is 20 residues. To note about this clonotype: Its antigen is not known.

The cDNA of both the TCRalpha and TCRbeta chains was subjected to two nested PCRs of 16 and 9 cycles. TCRdb reanalyzed the 5' RACE reads, giving one entry per CDR3 protein sequence and no DNA. The sample has over 200,000 distinct CDR3 sequences. Overall study results and limits: Subtypes among T cells remained indistinguishable. IBD-affected twins scored below their healthy co-twins in TCRbeta diversity (inverse Simpson).

Total RNA isolation used whole blood (no T cell sorting was performed). This TCR was sampled from a human donor with ulcerative colitis or Crohn's disease, or a healthy co-twin of an affected twin (not recorded which). V and J are TRBV5-1 and TRBJ2-1; TCRdb selects TRBD2, and the lack of DNA leaves this call unchecked. Sequencing was carried out using blood. The CDR3: CASSLTRLAGGPSPYNEQFF.